The table lists the clone carrying this TCR beta chain with a few counts. Its specificity is unknown. The data are from a study of siplizumab effects on memory and regulatory T cells. Study-level results: Naive T cell populations appeared to exhibit greater diversity than memory cells and appeared to be major alloresponse contributors. With siplizumab, Treg-derived clones averaged approximately 72% of mappable alloreactive CD4+ clones, versus less than 35% in controls.

The assay looked at 99,000 or so TCR templates in each sample. Measured with immunoSEQ multiplex PCR; TCRdb has only the in-frame clones, and not every one. Of some 100,000 clones listed, around 92% are singletons. The clonotype originates from a human donor in good health. The sequenced sample was CD4+ T cells sorted from blood.

The CDR3 nucleotides read TGCAGCGTTGGAAGGGCCTCAGAGACCCAGTACTTC. This gives the protein CSVGRASETQYF. The chain joins TRBV29-1 to TRBJ2-5; D call uncertain. CDR3 length equals 12 residues. The ends were cut back, 4 bases at V and 4 bases at J, with 10 bases in the middle. CDR1 SQVTM and CDR2 ANQGSEA come from the germline V gene.